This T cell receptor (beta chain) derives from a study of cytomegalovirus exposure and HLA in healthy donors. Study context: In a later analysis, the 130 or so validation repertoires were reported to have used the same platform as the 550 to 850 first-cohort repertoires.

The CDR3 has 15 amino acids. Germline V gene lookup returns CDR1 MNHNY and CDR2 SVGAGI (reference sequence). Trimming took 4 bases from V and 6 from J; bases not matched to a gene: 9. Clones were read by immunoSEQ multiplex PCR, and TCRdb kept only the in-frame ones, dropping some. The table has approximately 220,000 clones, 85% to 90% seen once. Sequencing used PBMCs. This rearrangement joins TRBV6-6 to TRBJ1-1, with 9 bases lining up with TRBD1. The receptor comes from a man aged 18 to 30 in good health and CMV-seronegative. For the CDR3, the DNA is TGTGCCAGCAGTTTGACCGGGACAGGGACCCCTGAAGCTTTCTTT. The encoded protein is CASSLTGTGTPEAFF.